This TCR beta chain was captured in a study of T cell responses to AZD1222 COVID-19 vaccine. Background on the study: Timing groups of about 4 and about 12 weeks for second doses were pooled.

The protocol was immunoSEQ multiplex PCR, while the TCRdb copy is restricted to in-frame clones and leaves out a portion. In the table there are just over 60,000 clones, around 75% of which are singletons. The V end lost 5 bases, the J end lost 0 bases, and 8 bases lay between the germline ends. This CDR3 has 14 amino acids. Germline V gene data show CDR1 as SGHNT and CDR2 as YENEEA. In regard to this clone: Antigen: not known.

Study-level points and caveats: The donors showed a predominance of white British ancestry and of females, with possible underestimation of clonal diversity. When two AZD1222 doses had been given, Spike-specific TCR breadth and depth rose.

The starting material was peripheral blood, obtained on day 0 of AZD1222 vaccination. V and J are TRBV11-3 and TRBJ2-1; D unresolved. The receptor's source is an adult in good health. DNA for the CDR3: TGTGCCAGCAGCCGTTCGGCCTCCTACAATGAGCAGTTCTTC. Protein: CASSRSASYNEQFF. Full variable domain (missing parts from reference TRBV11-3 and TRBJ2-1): EAGVVQSPRYKIIEKKQPVAFWCNPISGHNTLYWYLQNLGQGPELLIRYENEEAVDDSQLPKDRFSAERLKGVDSTLKIQPAELGDSAVYLCASSRSASYNEQFFGPGTRLTVL.